Listed below are T cell receptor beta chains from one sample, sequenced in a study of beta chain features in type 1 diabetes. Some clones are missing from TCRdb's copy, which holds only in-frame ones; the method was immunoSEQ multiplex PCR. The sample lists 150,000 to 200,000 clones, roughly 8% occurring once. The sequenced sample was central memory CD4+ T cells from blood. These receptors all come from a young woman with type 1 diabetes. Each CDR3 is given with its conserved first and last residue. The D gene is left open where the match is weak. Where a row states a size, it is once, few, many or the class of an expanded clone; other rows omit it.

CDR3,DNA,D,size,V,J
CASRGTGTGNTEAFF,TGTGCCAGTAGGGGAACAGGGACCGGGAACACTGAAGCTTTCTTT,NA,NA,TRBV6-5,TRBJ1-1
CSVGLGRRDTEAFF,TGCAGCGTTGGGCTGGGCAGGCGGGACACTGAAGCTTTCTTT,NA,NA,TRBV29-1,TRBJ1-1
CASSWGGLTGANVLTF,TGTGCCAGCAGCTGGGGGGGGCTAACAGGGGCCAACGTCCTGACTTTC,NA,NA,TRBV5-6,TRBJ2-6
CASSLGFAGTQYF,TGTGCCAGCAGCCTGGGGTTCGCGGGGACCCAGTACTTC,NA,NA,TRBV28,TRBJ2-5
CASSPAGRGSYNEQFF,TGTGCCAGCAGCCCGGCGGGGAGGGGCTCCTACAATGAGCAGTTCTTC,TRBD2,few,TRBV7-2,TRBJ2-1
CASSLRGGVDGYTF,TGTGCCAGCAGCTTAAGGGGCGGCGTGGATGGCTACACCTTC,NA,few,TRBV7-2,TRBJ1-2
CASSQTGVNEKLFF,TGTGCCAGCAGCCAAACGGGAGTTAATGAAAAACTGTTTTTT,NA,few,TRBV6-4,TRBJ1-4
CSVGEGDEAFF,TGCAGCGTGGGGGAGGGCGACGAAGCTTTCTTT,NA,few,TRBV29-1,TRBJ1-1
CASSPSGTGGSEQYF,TGTGCCAGCAGCCCGTCCGGGACAGGGGGATCCGAGCAGTACTTC,TRBD1,few,TRBV27,TRBJ2-7
CASSYRFKDKYSNQPQHF,TGTGCCAGCAGCTACCGTTTTAAGGACAAGTATAGCAATCAGCCCCAGCATTTT,NA,NA,TRBV28,TRBJ1-5
CASSPHRGTDTQYF,TGTGCCAGCAGTCCTCACCGGGGCACAGATACGCAGTATTTT,NA,NA,TRBV9,TRBJ2-3
CASSPQARETYEQYF,TGTGCCAGCAGCCCTCAGGCCAGGGAAACCTACGAGCAGTACTTC,NA,few,TRBV7-9,TRBJ2-7
CASRFEYEQFF,TGTGCAAGTCGCTTTGAGTATGAGCAGTTCTTC,NA,few,TRBV12-2,TRBJ2-1
CASSYTTDTQYF,TGTGCCAGCAGTTACACAACAGATACGCAGTATTTT,NA,NA,TRBV6-5,TRBJ2-3
CASSLGRVGRGYTF,TGTGCCAGCAGCTTGGGCAGGGTAGGGCGTGGCTACACCTTC,NA,few,TRBV11-2,TRBJ1-2
CASSSDRERGYTF,TGTGCCAGCAGTTCGGACAGGGAAAGAGGCTACACCTTC,TRBD1,NA,TRBV28,TRBJ1-2
CSVWTSGGLSYNEQFF,TGCAGCGTTTGGACTAGCGGGGGCCTGTCCTACAATGAGCAGTTCTTC,TRBD2,NA,TRBV29-1,TRBJ2-1
CAWSVQSNQPQHF,TGTGCCTGGAGTGTACAGAGCAATCAGCCCCAGCATTTT,NA,few,TRBV30,TRBJ1-5
CASSRRRAEADTQYF,TGTGCCAGCAGCCGCCGGCGAGCCGAGGCAGATACGCAGTATTTT,NA,NA,TRBV4-2,TRBJ2-3
CASSAGVSANSPLHF,TGTGCCAGTTCTGCAGGGGTCTCGGCGAATTCACCCCTCCACTTT,NA,few,TRBV19,TRBJ1-6
CASRGLDRGNQETQYF,TGCGCCAGCAGGGGGTTGGACAGGGGAAACCAAGAGACCCAGTACTTC,TRBD1,few,TRBV5-1,TRBJ2-5
CASSLEDRNTQYF,TGTGCCAGCAGCTTAGAGGACAGAAATACGCAGTATTTT,NA,many,TRBV7-2,TRBJ2-3
CASSLVNRGGYGYTF,TGTGCCAGCAGCTTAGTAAACAGGGGAGGCTATGGCTACACCTTC,TRBD1,few,TRBV11-2,TRBJ1-2
CASNSNGGNYGYTF,TGTGCCAGCAACTCCAACGGGGGGAATTATGGCTACACCTTC,NA,NA,TRBV28,TRBJ1-2
CASSQEVRAGEYNEQFF,TGTGCCAGCAGCCAAGAGGTGCGAGCGGGAGAGTACAATGAGCAGTTCTTC,TRBD2,few,TRBV4-2,TRBJ2-1
CASSQDWQKETQYF,TGTGCCAGCAGCCAAGATTGGCAGAAAGAGACCCAGTACTTC,NA,NA,TRBV14,TRBJ2-5
CAISSVDTQYF,TGTGCCATCAGTTCAGTGGATACGCAGTATTTT,NA,many,TRBV10-3,TRBJ2-3
CASSGYSGANVLTF,TGTGCCAGCAGCGGTTACTCTGGGGCCAACGTCCTGACTTTC,NA,few,TRBV9,TRBJ2-6
CASSPSLRYGYTF,TGCGCCAGCAGCCCGTCCCTGCGCTATGGCTACACCTTC,NA,NA,TRBV5-1,TRBJ1-2
CASSSTGAYGYTF,TGTGCCAGCAGCTCGACAGGGGCTTATGGCTACACCTTC,TRBD1,few,TRBV5-4,TRBJ1-2
CASNLGKNTEAFF,TGTGCCAGCAACCTCGGTAAGAACACTGAAGCTTTCTTT,NA,medium-sized,TRBV5-6,TRBJ1-1
CASSQESGLSSYNEQFF,TGCGCCAGCAGCCAAGAGAGCGGGCTGAGCTCCTACAATGAGCAGTTCTTC,NA,few,TRBV4-3,TRBJ2-1
CATAADSGANVLTF,TGTGCCACCGCAGCGGACTCTGGGGCCAACGTCCTGACTTTC,NA,few,TRBV18,TRBJ2-6
CASSQGSGNTGELFF,TGTGCCAGCAGCCAGGGCTCAGGGAACACCGGGGAGCTGTTTTTT,NA,NA,TRBV4-2,TRBJ2-2
CASSQRDRVGTDTQYF,TGCGCCAGCAGCCAACGGGACAGGGTGGGCACAGATACGCAGTATTTT,TRBD1,NA,TRBV4-1,TRBJ2-3